What follows are 30 T cell receptor beta chains derived from one specimen sequenced in a study of shared clonotypes between healthy human individuals. Libraries were prepared by immunoSEQ multiplex PCR; TCRdb keeps only in-frame clonotypes and omits some of them. The repertoire holds some 680,000 clones, with approximately 73% as singletons. What was sequenced was memory CD4+ T cells sorted from blood. Subset in this sample: CD45RA-negative fraction. These receptors originate from a woman aged 25 to 39 in good health.

The chain employs TRBV28 and TRBJ2-1; TRBD2 aligns across 14 bases. Germline CDR1 and CDR2: MDHEN and SYDVKM. This CDR3 comprises 14 residues. The ends lost 5 bases at V and 15 bases at J; junction bases unmatched: 9. This chain's CDR3 is CASSRPGTSGRGFF. The CDR3, as DNA: TGTGCCAGCAGTCGACCCGGGACTAGCGGGAGAGGGTTCTTC.

The chain carries TRBV27 and TRBJ1-5; D is undetermined. In germline, CDR1 is MNHEY, CDR2 SMNVEV (reference sequence). The CDR3 contains 14 residues. V gave up 4 bases and J gave up 4 bases, with 11 bases separating them. CDR3 residues: CASSSTGGNQPQHF. The CDR3 DNA sequence: TGTGCCAGCAGTTCCACTGGCGGTAATCAGCCCCAGCATTTT.

J is TRBJ2-1 and V is TRBV5-8, with 10 bases that match TRBD2. Germline V gene sequence: CDR1 SGHTS, CDR2 YDEGEE. J lost 0 bases, V lost 4 bases, and 7 bases had no gene match. CDR3 length: 17 amino acids. The CDR3 protein is CASSPRTSGVSYNEQFF. CDR3 sequence (DNA): TGTGCCAGCAGCCCCCGGACTAGCGGAGTCTCCTACAATGAGCAGTTCTTC.

This clone was observed a single time. The chain is built from TRBV5-6 and TRBJ2-3; TRBD2 aligns across 8 bases. The V segment lost 6 bases and the J segment 5 bases; nucleotides outside the gene matches: 2. Germline V gene lookup returns CDR1 SGHDT and CDR2 YYEEEE. This CDR3 spans 12 amino acids. CDR3 coding DNA: TGTGCCAGCAACCTAGCGGGAGATACGCAGTATTTT. It encodes CASNLAGDTQYF.

The CDR3 bases are TGTGCCAGCAGGCAACCGGGACAGGGCAATCAGCCCCAGCATTTT. The encoded protein is CASRQPGQGNQPQHF. The chain employs TRBV2 and TRBJ1-5; 8 bases line up with TRBD1. The trim removed 6 bases at V and 2 bases at J, leaving 6 bases unmatched. This CDR3 comprises 15 residues. CDR1 is SNHLY, CDR2 FYNNEI, per germline.

This clone was observed a single time. The chain couples TRBV7-9 to TRBJ1-1, with TRBD1 matching 11 bases. Germline CDR1 and CDR2: SEHNR and FQNEAQ (reference sequence). Losses at the gene ends were 5 bases for V and 4 bases for J; bases not matched to a gene: 12. The CDR3 spans 17 residues. CDR3 sequence: CASSPGQGAGFGTEAFF. The CDR3 DNA follows: TGTGCCAGCAGCCCCGGACAGGGGGCAGGTTTCGGCACTGAAGCTTTCTTT.

As to this clone: At the DNA level, this CDR3 is encoded by other sequences in the same sample as well. This chain uses TRBV4-1 with TRBJ2-1; TRBD2 matches at 9 bases. This CDR3 spans 17 amino acids. The germline V gene encodes CDR1 MGHRA and CDR2 YSYEKL. V was clipped by 0 bases and J by 2 bases; unmatched bases: 5. This CDR3 reads CASSQEGAGGPYNEQFF. The CDR3 DNA reads TGCGCCAGCAGCCAAGAAGGAGCGGGAGGCCCCTACAATGAGCAGTTCTTC.

This clone has more than one count but fewer than ten. V usage is TRBV6-1 and J usage is TRBJ1-2; 7 positions agree with TRBD1. The CDR3 length is 13 residues. Germline V gene lookup returns CDR1 MNHNS and CDR2 SASEGT. With V trimmed by 7 bases and J by 8 bases, 10 bases remained unmatched. The CDR3 protein is CASTTGAGGGYTF. The CDR3 coding sequence is TGTGCCAGCACCACAGGGGCGGGTGGGGGCTACACCTTC.

J is TRBJ2-3 and V is TRBV18, with 10 bases matching TRBD1. CDR1 KGHSH and CDR2 LQKENI come from the germline V gene. There are 16 residues in the CDR3. V lost 3 bases and J lost 1; bases outside the gene matches: 4. DNA of the CDR3: TGTGCCAGCTCACCGCCCGGGACAGGGGGCACAGATACGCAGTATTTT. Its protein product is CASSPPGTGGTDTQYF. Combining the CDR3 with reference TRBV18 and TRBJ2-3 gives the whole variable domain NAGVMQNPRHLVRRRGQEARLRCSPMKGHSHVYWYRQLPEEGLKFMVYLQKENIIDESGMPKERFSAEFPKEGPSILRIQQVVRGDSAAYFCASSPPGTGGTDTQYFGPGTRLTVL.

To note about this clone: A much larger clone lies one base from this, so it may be a read error. The chain employs TRBV7-9 and TRBJ2-7, with a weak D call TRBD1 (5 bases). The V end was cut by 3 bases, the J end by 0 bases, with 9 bases between. Germline lookup yields CDR1 SEHNR and CDR2 FQNEAQ (reference sequence). The CDR3 has 14 amino acids. Written as DNA, the CDR3 is TGTGCCAGCAGCTTGGGGCAGGACTCCTACGAGCAGTACTTC. The encoded protein is CASSLGQDSYEQYF.

The chain uses TRBV7-6 and TRBJ1-1; TRBD1 is a possible D gene (5 bases). The CDR3 is 15 amino acids. Trimming stripped 2 bases from V and 6 bases from J, with 16 bases between. The germline CDR1 and CDR2 sequences are SGHVS and FNYEAQ. The CDR3 DNA reads as TGTGCCAGCAGCTTAAGAGGGCAGGGTATCGCTGAAGCTTTCTTT. Protein product: CASSLRGQGIAEAFF.

This clone was counted a single time. The chain carries TRBV19 and TRBJ1-3; maybe TRBD1 (6 bases). This CDR3 is 14 amino acids long. V lost 6 bases and J lost 3, with 12 bases in between. Germline loops: CDR1 LNHDA, CDR2 SQIVND (reference sequence). The CDR3 DNA is TGTGCCAGTAGCCAACAGGGAGGTGGAAACACCATATATTTT. It encodes CASSQQGGGNTIYF.

This CDR3 reads CASRTGGYGYTF. Here the CDR3 DNA reads TGTGCCAGTAGGACAGGGGGCTATGGCTACACCTTC. This chain uses TRBV19 with TRBJ1-2; TRBD1 matches 9 bases. Per the germline V gene, CDR1 is LNHDA and CDR2 is SQIVND (reference sequence). V dropped 6 bases and J dropped 4; count of bases not matched to a gene: 0. The CDR3 is made up of 12 amino acids.

The chain employs TRBV6-5 and TRBJ2-7; the D is unclear. The V gene lost 6 bases and the J gene lost 2 bases, with 17 bases spanning the gap. Germline V gene lookup returns CDR1 MNHEY and CDR2 SVGAGI. There are 15 residues in the CDR3. The CDR3 protein is CASRFKWGQAYEQYF. In DNA form, the CDR3 reads TGTGCCAGCAGATTTAAGTGGGGTCAGGCCTACGAGCAGTACTTC.

This chain connects TRBV19 to TRBJ1-1, with TRBD1 matching 9 bases. This CDR3 region has 15 residues. J gave up 4 bases and V 7 bases, and 10 bases lay outside the gene matches. Germline CDR1 and CDR2: LNHDA and SQIVND (reference sequence). CDR3: CASNRGQGGGTEAFF. As DNA, the CDR3 is TGTGCCAGTAATAGGGGACAGGGAGGAGGCACTGAAGCTTTCTTT.

The chain combines TRBV10-3 with TRBJ2-1; the D is unclear. The germline CDR1 and CDR2 sequences are ENHRY and SYGVKD. The V and J ends lost 4 bases and 9 bases respectively, with 10 bases between them. This CDR3 is 12 amino acids long. The CDR3 DNA follows: TGTGCCATCAGTGGTTTGGGATCTGAGCAGTTCTTC. This gives the protein CAISGLGSEQFF.

This chain uses TRBV2 with TRBJ2-7, with 7 nucleotides matching TRBD1. The V gene's germline CDR1 is SNHLY and CDR2 FYNNEI. V shed 6 bases, J shed 2 bases, and the junction held 4 bases outside the gene matches. The CDR3 extends over 13 amino acids. The CDR3 spells CASRVTGAYEQYF. The DNA for the CDR3 is TGTGCCAGCAGAGTCACAGGGGCCTACGAGCAGTACTTC.

The chain combines TRBV4-1 with TRBJ2-5; tentative D call: TRBD2 (5 bases). The CDR3 consists of 18 residues. CDR1 and CDR2 from the germline V gene are MGHRA and YSYEKL. Trimming took off 3 bases at V and 5 bases at J, with 25 bases between the two ends. CDR3 residues: CASSQMAGMKSIEETQYF. CDR3 bases: TGCGCCAGCAGCCAGATGGCGGGCATGAAGTCTATAGAGGAGACCCAGTACTTC.

J is TRBJ1-5 and V is TRBV7-9; the match to TRBD1 covers 7 bases. CDR3 length equals 15 residues. The V and J ends lost 5 bases and 2 bases, in that order; junction bases with no gene match: 6. CDR1 is SEHNR, CDR2 FQNEAQ, per germline (reference sequence). The CDR3 sequence is CASSKTGMGNQPQHF. CDR3 DNA sequence: TGTGCCAGCAGCAAGACAGGGATGGGCAATCAGCCCCAGCATTTT. Full variable domain (outside the CDR3, taken from reference TRBV7-9 and TRBJ1-5): DTGVSQNPRHKITKRGQNVTFRCDPISEHNRLYWYRQTLGQGPEFLTYFQNEAQLEKSRLLSDRFSAERPKGSFSTLEIQRTEQGDSAMYLCASSKTGMGNQPQHFGDGTRLSIL.

The chain links TRBV4-2 to TRBJ2-5; 10 nucleotides agree with TRBD2. The assigned J gene may be wrong: the sequence end matches TRBJ2-7 better. The CDR3 covers 15 residues. Germline-derived CDR1 and CDR2 are LGHNA and YNFKEQ. This CDR3 is CASSQGASGSYEQYF. In DNA form, the CDR3 reads TGTGCCAGCAGCCAAGGGGCTAGCGGGAGCTACGAGCAGTACTTC.

The CDR3 DNA follows: TGTGCCAGCAGTTACTCAGGCAGACTCCAAGAGACCCAGTACTTC. It is translated as CASSYSGRLQETQYF. The rearrangement joins TRBV6-5 to TRBJ2-5; no clear D. This CDR3 has 15 amino acids. Looked up from germline, CDR1 is MNHEY and CDR2 is SVGAGI. The germline V and J ends were trimmed by 0 bases and 1 base, with 9 bases remaining between them.

The J gene is TRBJ2-7, the V gene TRBV28; D is unclear. V was shortened by 2 bases and J by 1 base, with 12 bases between the two germline ends. Germline CDR1 reads MDHEN; CDR2 reads SYDVKM. This CDR3 has 15 residues. CDR3 amino acids: CASSLRSFGSYEQYF. The DNA of the CDR3 is TGTGCCAGCAGTTTACGAAGCTTCGGGTCCTACGAGCAGTACTTC.

V usage is TRBV6-5 and J usage is TRBJ1-5; D possibly corresponds to TRBD1 (6 bases). With 6 bases removed from V and 7 bases from J, the gap between germline ends came to 16 bases. Per germline, CDR1 MNHEY and CDR2 SVGAGI. The CDR3 is made up of 14 amino acids. CDR3 DNA: TGTGCCAGCAGGTCCGGGACATTCTTCCAGCCCCAGCATTTT. It specifies CASRSGTFFQPQHF.

This clone was seen a few times. The sample contains more than one DNA sequence encoding this CDR3. The rearrangement uses TRBV5-1 and TRBJ2-1; D unresolved. CDR1 is SGHRS, CDR2 YFSETQ, per germline. The CDR3 spans 15 residues. Deletions cut 1 base from V and 3 bases from J, with 11 bases between. CDR3 sequence reads: CASSLSSPDYNEQFF. In DNA form, the CDR3 reads TGCGCCAGCAGCTTGTCTTCTCCCGACTACAATGAGCAGTTCTTC.

The chain recombines TRBV29-1 with TRBJ2-3, with D unresolved. The CDR3 spans 15 residues. The V gene lost 1 base and the J gene lost 0 bases, with 11 bases spanning the gap. The germline CDR1 and CDR2 sequences are SQVTM and ANQGSEA. Written as DNA, the CDR3 is TGCAGCGTTGAAGGTCCCACCAGAAGCACAGATACGCAGTATTTT. Protein sequence: CSVEGPTRSTDTQYF.

V and J are TRBV5-1 and TRBJ2-7, with a possible D match to TRBD1 (5 bases). V was shortened by 4 bases and J by 3 bases, with 14 bases between the two germline ends. Germline V gives CDR1 SGHRS, CDR2 YFSETQ. The CDR3 totals 14 residues. CDR3 coding DNA: TGCGCCAGCAGCCCCGAACGACAGATCTACGAGCAGTACTTC. Residues: CASSPERQIYEQYF.

V usage is TRBV30 and J usage is TRBJ1-4; perhaps TRBD1 as D (5 bases). CDR3 length equals 15 residues. Deletions cut 0 bases from V and 8 bases from J, with 16 bases between. Germline values: CDR1 GTSNPN, CDR2 SVGIG (reference sequence). As DNA, the CDR3 is TGTGCCTGGAGTGTAGACGGGCCATGGGGGGAAAAACTGTTTTTT. Protein: CAWSVDGPWGEKLFF.

This clone was counted only a few times. The chain links TRBV29-1 to TRBJ2-7; tentatively, D is TRBD1 (6 bases). The CDR3 sequence is 15 residues long. From germline, CDR1 is SQVTM and CDR2 ANQGSEA. V lost 0 bases and J lost 3, with 15 bases in between. The CDR3 DNA is TGCAGCGTTGAAGAATGCAGACAGGCCAACTACGAGCAGTACTTC. Translation: CSVEECRQANYEQYF.

The rearrangement uses TRBV2 and TRBJ1-3, with D hard to call. The CDR3 extends over 14 amino acids. CDR1 is SNHLY, CDR2 FYNNEI, per germline. Trimming removed 7 bases at V and 4 bases at J, with 14 bases between. CDR3 region: CASTRPGVGNTIYF. The CDR3 DNA reads TGTGCCAGCACCAGACCCGGGGTCGGAAACACCATATATTTT. Combining the CDR3 with reference TRBV2 and TRBJ1-3 gives the whole variable domain EPEVTQTPSHQVTQMGQEVILRCVPISNHLYFYWYRQILGQKVEFLVSFYNNEISEKSEIFDDQFSVERPDGSNFTLKIRSTKLEDSAMYFCASTRPGVGNTIYFGEGSWLTVV.

The chain recombines TRBV6-1 with TRBJ2-1; 9 nucleotides match TRBD2. V was clipped by 1 base and J by 4 bases; unmatched bases: 5. Germline-derived CDR1 and CDR2 are MNHNS and SASEGT. The CDR3 extends over 16 amino acids. The CDR3 reads CASSEEREVPYNEQFF. CDR3 nucleotide sequence: TGTGCCAGCAGTGAAGAGCGGGAGGTCCCTTACAATGAGCAGTTCTTC.